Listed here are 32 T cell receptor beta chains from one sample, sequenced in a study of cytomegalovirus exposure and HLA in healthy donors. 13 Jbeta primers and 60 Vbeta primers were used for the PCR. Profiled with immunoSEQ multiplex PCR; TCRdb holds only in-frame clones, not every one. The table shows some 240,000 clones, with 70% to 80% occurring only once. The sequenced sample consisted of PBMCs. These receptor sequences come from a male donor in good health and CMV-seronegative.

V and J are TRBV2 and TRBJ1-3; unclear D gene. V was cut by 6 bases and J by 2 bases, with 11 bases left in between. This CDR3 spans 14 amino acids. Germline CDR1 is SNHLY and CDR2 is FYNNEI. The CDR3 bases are TGTGCCAGCAGGCTTGGGCTCGCTGGAAACACCATATATTTT. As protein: CASRLGLAGNTIYF.

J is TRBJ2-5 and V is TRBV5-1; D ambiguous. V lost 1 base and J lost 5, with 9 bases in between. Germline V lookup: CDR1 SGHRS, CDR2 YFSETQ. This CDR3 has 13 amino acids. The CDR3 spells CASSLIPLETQYF. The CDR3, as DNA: TGCGCCAGCAGCTTGATCCCCTTGGAGACCCAGTACTTC.

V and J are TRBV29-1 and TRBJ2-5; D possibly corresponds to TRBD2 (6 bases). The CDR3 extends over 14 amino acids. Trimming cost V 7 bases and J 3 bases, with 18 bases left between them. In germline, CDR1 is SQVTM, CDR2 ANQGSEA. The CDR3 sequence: CSAGRGYPKETQYF. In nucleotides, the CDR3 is TGCAGCGCCGGGCGGGGCTATCCTAAAGAGACCCAGTACTTC.

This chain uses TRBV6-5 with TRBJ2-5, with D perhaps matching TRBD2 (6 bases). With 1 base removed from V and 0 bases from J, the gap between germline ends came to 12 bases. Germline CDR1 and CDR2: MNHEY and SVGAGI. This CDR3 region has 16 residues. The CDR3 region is CASSYYSGYNQETQYF. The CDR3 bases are TGTGCCAGCAGTTACTATAGCGGTTACAACCAAGAGACCCAGTACTTC.

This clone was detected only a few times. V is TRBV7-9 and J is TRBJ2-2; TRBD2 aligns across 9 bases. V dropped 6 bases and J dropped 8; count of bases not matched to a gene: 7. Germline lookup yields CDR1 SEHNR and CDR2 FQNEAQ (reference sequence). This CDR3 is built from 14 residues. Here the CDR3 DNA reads TGTGCCAGCAGGGGACTAGCCCTTAGAGGGGAGCTGTTTTTT. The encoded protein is CASRGLALRGELFF.

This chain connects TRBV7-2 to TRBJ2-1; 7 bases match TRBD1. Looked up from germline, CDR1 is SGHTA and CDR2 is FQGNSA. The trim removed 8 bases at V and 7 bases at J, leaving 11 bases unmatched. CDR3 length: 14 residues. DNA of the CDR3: TGTGCCAGCGGAGACAGGGCTCCAGGGAATGAGCAGTTCTTC. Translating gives CASGDRAPGNEQFF.

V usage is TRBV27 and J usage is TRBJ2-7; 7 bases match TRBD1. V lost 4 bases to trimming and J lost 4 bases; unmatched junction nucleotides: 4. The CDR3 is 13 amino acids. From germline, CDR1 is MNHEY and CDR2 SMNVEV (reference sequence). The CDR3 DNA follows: TGTGCCAGCAGTTCGGGACAGATATACGAGCAGTACTTC. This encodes CASSSGQIYEQYF.

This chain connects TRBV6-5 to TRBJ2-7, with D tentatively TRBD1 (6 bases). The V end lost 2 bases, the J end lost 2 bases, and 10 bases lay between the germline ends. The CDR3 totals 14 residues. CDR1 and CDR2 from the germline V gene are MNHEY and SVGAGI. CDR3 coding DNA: TGTGCCAGCAGTTACCAAGACAGGCCCTACGAGCAGTACTTC. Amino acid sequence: CASSYQDRPYEQYF.

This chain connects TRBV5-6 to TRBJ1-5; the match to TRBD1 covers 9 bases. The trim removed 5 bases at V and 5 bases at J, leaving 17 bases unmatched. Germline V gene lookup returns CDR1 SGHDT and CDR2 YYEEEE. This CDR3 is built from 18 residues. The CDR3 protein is CASSRTGGRTLNYQPQHF. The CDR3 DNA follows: TGTGCCAGCAGTCGCACAGGGGGCAGGACACTAAATTATCAGCCCCAGCATTTT.

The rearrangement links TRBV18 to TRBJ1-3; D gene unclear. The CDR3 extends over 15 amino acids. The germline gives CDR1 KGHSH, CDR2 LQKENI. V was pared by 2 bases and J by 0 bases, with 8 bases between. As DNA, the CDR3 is TGTGCCAGCTCACCAACAGAGAGCTCTGGAAACACCATATATTTT. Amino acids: CASSPTESSGNTIYF.

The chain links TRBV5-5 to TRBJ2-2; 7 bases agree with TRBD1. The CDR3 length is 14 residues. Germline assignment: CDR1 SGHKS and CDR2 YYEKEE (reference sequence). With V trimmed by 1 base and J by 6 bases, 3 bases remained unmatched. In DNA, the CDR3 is TGTGCCAGCAGCTTGACAGGGGTCGCCGGGGAGCTGTTTTTT. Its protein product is CASSLTGVAGELFF.

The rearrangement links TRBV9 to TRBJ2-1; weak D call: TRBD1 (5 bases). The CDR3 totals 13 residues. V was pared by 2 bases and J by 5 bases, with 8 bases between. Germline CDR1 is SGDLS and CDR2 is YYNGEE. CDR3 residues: CASSVLQDNEQFF. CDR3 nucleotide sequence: TGTGCCAGCAGCGTCTTACAGGACAATGAGCAGTTCTTC.

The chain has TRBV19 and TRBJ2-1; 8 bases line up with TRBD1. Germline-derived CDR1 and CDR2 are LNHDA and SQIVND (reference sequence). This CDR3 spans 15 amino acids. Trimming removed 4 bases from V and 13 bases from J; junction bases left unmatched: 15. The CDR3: CASSTTPGTGVGQFF. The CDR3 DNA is TGTGCCAGTAGTACTACCCCAGGGACAGGAGTAGGTCAGTTCTTC.

CDR3 sequence: CASSQSRDHYEQYF. CDR3 nucleotides: TGTGCCAGTAGCCAGTCGAGGGATCACTACGAGCAGTACTTC. The rearrangement uses TRBV19 and TRBJ2-7; D possibly corresponds to TRBD2 (5 bases). The germline CDR1 and CDR2 sequences are LNHDA and SQIVND (reference sequence). V shed 6 bases and J shed 3 bases, with 15 bases lying between them. The CDR3 runs to 14 residues.

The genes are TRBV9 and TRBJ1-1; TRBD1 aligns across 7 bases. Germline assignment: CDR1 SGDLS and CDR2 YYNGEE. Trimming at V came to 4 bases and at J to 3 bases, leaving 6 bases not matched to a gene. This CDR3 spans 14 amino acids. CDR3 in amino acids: CASSPGGSHTEAFF. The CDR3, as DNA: TGTGCCAGCAGCCCAGGGGGATCGCACACTGAAGCTTTCTTT.

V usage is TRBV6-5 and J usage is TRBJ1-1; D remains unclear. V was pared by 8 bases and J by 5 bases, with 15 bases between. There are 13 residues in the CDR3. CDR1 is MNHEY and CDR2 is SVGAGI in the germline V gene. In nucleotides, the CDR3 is TGTGCCAGCGTCCGTCCCCCTCGTACTGAAGCTTTCTTT. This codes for CASVRPPRTEAFF.

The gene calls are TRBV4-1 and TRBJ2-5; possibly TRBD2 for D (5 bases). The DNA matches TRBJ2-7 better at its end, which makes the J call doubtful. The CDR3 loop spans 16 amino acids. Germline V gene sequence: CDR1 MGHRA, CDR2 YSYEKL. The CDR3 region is CASSQDGDITAGEQYF. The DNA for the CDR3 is TGCGCCAGCAGCCAAGATGGGGATATAACTGCGGGCGAGCAGTACTTC.

The CDR3 loop is CASSLNKGTSGLRNEQFF. The CDR3 DNA follows: TGCGCCAGCAGCTTGAATAAAGGGACTAGCGGCCTTCGGAATGAGCAGTTCTTC. The chain carries TRBV5-1 and TRBJ2-1, with 11 nucleotides matching TRBD2. V lost 1 base, J lost 7 bases, and 13 bases stayed unmatched. The CDR3 has 18 amino acids. The germline V gene encodes CDR1 SGHRS and CDR2 YFSETQ.

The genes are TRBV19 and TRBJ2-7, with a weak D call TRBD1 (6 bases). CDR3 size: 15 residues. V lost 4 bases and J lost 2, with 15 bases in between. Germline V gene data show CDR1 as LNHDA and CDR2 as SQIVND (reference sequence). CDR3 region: CASSTSLRGPYEQYF. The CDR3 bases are TGTGCCAGTAGTACGTCACTCAGGGGACCCTACGAGCAGTACTTC.

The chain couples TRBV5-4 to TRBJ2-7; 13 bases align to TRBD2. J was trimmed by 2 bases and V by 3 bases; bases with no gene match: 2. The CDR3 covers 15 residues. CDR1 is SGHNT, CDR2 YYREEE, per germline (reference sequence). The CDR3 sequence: CASSSGLAGTYEQYF. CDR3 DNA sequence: TGTGCCAGCAGCTCGGGACTAGCGGGAACCTACGAGCAGTACTTC.

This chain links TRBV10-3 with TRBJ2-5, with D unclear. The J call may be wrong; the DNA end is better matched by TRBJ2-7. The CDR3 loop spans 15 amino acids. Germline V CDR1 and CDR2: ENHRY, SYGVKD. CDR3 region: CAISDPGLSSYEQYF. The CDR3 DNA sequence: TGTGCCATCAGTGATCCGGGTTTGAGCTCCTACGAGCAGTACTTC.

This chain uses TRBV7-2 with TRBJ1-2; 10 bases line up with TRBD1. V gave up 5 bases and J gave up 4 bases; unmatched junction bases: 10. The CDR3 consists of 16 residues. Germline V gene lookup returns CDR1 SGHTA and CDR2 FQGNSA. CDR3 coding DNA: TGTGCCAGCAGCCCAGGGGGACAGGGGAGACTCTATGGCTACACCTTC. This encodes CASSPGGQGRLYGYTF.

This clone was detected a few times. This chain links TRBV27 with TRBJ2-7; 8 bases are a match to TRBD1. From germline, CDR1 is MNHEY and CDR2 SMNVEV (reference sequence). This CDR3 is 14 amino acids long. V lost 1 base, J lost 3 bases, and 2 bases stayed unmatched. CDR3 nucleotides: TGTGCCAGCAGTTTATGGGGGACAGGCTACGAGCAGTACTTC. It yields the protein CASSLWGTGYEQYF.

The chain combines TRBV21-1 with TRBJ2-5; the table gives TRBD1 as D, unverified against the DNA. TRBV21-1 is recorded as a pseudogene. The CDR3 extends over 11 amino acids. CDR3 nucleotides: TGTGCCAGCGTTCCAGGGGAGACCCAGTACTTC. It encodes CASVPGETQYF.

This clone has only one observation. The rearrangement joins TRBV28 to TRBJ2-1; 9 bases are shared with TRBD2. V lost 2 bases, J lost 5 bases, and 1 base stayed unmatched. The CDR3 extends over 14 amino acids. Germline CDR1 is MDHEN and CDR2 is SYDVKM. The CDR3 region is CASSLAGGDNEQFF. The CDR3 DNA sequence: TGTGCCAGCAGTTTAGCGGGAGGGGACAATGAGCAGTTCTTC.

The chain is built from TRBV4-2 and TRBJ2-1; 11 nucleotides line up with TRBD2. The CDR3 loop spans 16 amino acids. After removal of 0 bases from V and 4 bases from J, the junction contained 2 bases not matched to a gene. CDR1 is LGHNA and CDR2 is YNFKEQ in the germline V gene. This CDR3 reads CASSQETSGTYNEQFF. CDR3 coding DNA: TGTGCCAGCAGCCAAGAGACTAGCGGGACGTACAATGAGCAGTTCTTC.

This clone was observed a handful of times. The CDR3 is CASSTGQGYEQYF. For the CDR3, the DNA is TGTGCCAGTAGCACGGGACAGGGCTACGAGCAGTACTTC. V usage is TRBV19 and J usage is TRBJ2-7; 9 bases are a match to TRBD1. The germline CDR1 and CDR2 sequences are LNHDA and SQIVND (reference sequence). This CDR3 is built from 13 residues. V dropped 6 bases and J dropped 3; count of bases not matched to a gene: 3.

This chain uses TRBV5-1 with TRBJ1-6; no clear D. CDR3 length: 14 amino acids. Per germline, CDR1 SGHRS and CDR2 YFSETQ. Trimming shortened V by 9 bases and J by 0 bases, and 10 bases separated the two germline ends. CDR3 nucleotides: TGCGCCACCCGAGCGCGCTCCTATAATTCACCCCTCCACTTT. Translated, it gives CATRARSYNSPLHF. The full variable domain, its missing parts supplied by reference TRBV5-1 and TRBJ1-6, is KAGVTQTPRYLIKTRGQQVTLSCSPISGHRSVSWYQQTPGQGLQFLFEYFSETQRNKGNFPGRFSGRQFSNSRSEMNVSTLELGDSALYLCATRARSYNSPLHFGNGTRLTVT.

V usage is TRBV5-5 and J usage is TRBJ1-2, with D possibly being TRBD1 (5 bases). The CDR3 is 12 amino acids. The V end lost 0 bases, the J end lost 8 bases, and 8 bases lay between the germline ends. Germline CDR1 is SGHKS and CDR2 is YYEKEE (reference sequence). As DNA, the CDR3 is TGTGCCAGCAGCTTGGGGCAGGGCGGCTACACCTTC. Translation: CASSLGQGGYTF.

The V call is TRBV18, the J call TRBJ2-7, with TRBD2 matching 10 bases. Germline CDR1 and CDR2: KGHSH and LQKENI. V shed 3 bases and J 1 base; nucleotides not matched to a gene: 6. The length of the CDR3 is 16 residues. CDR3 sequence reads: CASSPGHSGRSYEQYF. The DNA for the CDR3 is TGTGCCAGCTCACCCGGTCATAGCGGGAGGTCCTACGAGCAGTACTTC.

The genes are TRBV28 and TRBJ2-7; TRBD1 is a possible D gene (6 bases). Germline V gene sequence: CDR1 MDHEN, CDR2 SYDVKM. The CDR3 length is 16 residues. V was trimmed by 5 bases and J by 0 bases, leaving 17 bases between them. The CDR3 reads CASSLIGTLGSYEQYF. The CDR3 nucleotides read TGTGCCAGCAGTCTCATTGGGACATTAGGCTCCTACGAGCAGTACTTC. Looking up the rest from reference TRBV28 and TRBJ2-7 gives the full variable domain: DVKVTQSSRYLVKRTGEKVFLECVQDMDHENMFWYRQDPGLGLRLIYFSYDVKMKEKGDIPEGYSVSREKKERFSLILESASTNQTSMYLCASSLIGTLGSYEQYFGPGTRLTVT.

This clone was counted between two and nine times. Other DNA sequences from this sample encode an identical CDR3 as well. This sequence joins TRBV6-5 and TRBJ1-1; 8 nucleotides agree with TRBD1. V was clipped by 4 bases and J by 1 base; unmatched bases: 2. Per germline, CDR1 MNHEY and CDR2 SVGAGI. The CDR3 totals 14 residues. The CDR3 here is CASSLGQGNTEAFF. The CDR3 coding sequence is TGTGCCAGCAGTTTAGGACAGGGGAACACTGAAGCTTTCTTT.